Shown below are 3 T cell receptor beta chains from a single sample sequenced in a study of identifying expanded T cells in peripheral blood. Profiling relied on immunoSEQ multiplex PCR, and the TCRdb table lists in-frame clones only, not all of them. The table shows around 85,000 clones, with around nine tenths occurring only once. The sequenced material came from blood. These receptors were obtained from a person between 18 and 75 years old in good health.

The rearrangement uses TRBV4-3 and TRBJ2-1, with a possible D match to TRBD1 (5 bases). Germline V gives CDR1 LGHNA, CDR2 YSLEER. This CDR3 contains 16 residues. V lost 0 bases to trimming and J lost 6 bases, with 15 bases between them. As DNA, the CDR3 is TGCGCCAGCAGCCAAGAGGCAGGGCTCAGAGGCAATGAGCAGTTCTTC. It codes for CASSQEAGLRGNEQFF.

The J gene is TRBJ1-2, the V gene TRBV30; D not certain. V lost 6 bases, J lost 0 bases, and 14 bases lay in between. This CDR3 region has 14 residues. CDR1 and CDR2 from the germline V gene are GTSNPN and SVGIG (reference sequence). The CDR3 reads CACTPFPSNYGYTF. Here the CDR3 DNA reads TGTGCCTGCACCCCCTTCCCCTCTAACTATGGCTACACCTTC.

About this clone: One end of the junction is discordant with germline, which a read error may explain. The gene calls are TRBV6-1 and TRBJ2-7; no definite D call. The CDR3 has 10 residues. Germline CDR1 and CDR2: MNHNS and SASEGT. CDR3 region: CRTGDYEQYF. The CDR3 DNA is TGCCGAACTGGGGACTACGAGCAGTACTTC.